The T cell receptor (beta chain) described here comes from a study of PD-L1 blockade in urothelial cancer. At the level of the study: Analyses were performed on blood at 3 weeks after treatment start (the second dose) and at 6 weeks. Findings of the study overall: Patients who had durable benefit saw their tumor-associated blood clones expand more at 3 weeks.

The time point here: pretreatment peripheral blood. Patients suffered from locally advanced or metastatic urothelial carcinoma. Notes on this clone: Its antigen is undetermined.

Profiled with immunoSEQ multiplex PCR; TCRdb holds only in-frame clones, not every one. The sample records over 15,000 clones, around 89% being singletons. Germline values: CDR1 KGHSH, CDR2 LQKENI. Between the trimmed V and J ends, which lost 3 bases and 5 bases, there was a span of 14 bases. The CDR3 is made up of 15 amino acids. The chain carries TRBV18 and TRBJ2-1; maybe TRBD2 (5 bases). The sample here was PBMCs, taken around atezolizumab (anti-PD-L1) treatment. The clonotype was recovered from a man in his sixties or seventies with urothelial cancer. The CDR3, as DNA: TGTGCCAGCTCACCTCTCGGGGTTTCGAACAATGAGCAGTTCTTC. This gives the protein CASSPLGVSNNEQFF.